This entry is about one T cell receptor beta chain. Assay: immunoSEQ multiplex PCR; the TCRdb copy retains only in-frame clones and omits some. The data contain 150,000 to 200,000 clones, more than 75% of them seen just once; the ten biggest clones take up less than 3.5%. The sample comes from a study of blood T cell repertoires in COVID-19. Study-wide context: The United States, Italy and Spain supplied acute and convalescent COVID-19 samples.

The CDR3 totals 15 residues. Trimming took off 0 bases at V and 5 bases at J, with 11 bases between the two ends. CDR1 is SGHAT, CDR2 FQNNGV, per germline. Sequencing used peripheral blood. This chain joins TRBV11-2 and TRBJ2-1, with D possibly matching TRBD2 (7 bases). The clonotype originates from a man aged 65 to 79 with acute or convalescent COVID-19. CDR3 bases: TGTGCCAGCAGCTTAGATCGGGGGGCCCACAATGAGCAGTTCTTC. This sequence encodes CASSLDRGAHNEQFF.